Each of the 21 T cell receptor beta chains below was sequenced from the same sample in a study of blood T cell repertoires in COVID-19. Produced via immunoSEQ multiplex PCR; TCRdb's table is partial and in-frame only. Of hundreds of thousands of clones in the sample, roughly 87% were seen once. The sample was peripheral blood. These receptors all come from a woman in her forties or fifties who had recovered from COVID-19.

The V gene is TRBV18, the J gene TRBJ2-7, with TRBD1 identical over 8 bases. CDR3 length equals 17 residues. Germline V gives CDR1 KGHSH, CDR2 LQKENI. V lost 5 bases, J lost 4 bases, and 16 bases stayed unmatched. The CDR3 DNA follows: TGTGCCAGCTCATCACTTCCTACCTCGACAGGGGTGTACGAGCAGTACTTC. Encoded protein: CASSSLPTSTGVYEQYF.

The CDR3 here is CASSQGMASLLREQYF. The CDR3 bases are TGCGCCAGCAGCCAAGGAATGGCGAGTCTTTTGAGGGAGCAGTACTTC. The V call is TRBV4-3, the J call TRBJ2-7; D ambiguous. Deletions cut 1 base from V and 7 bases from J, with 20 bases between. The CDR3 sequence is 16 residues long. Germline CDR1 is LGHNA and CDR2 is YSLEER.

The CDR3 sequence is CASIHLVSGGTEAFF. CDR3 nucleotides: TGTGCCAGCATCCACCTAGTGTCTGGGGGGACTGAAGCTTTCTTT. This chain uses TRBV5-6 with TRBJ1-1, with D perhaps matching TRBD1 (5 bases). CDR1 is SGHDT and CDR2 is YYEEEE in the germline V gene. This CDR3 has 15 amino acids. V was clipped by 6 bases and J by 5 bases, with 20 bases between them.

The V gene is TRBV19, the J gene TRBJ2-3, with D maybe TRBD1 (6 bases). This CDR3 has 18 residues. V lost 9 bases and J lost 3, with 28 bases in between. Per germline, CDR1 LNHDA and CDR2 SQIVND (reference sequence). The CDR3 spells CASRPVLQGKRLTDTQYF. The CDR3, as DNA: TGTGCCAGCCGCCCCGTCCTACAGGGTAAAAGATTAACAGATACGCAGTATTTT.

This clone showed up just once. V and J are TRBV4-2 and TRBJ2-2, with TRBD2 identical over 7 bases. CDR1 is LGHNA, CDR2 YNFKEQ, per germline. The V gene end was trimmed by 2 bases and the J gene end by 1 base; junction bases not matched to a gene: 4. The CDR3 covers 16 residues. The DNA for the CDR3 is TGTGCCAGCAGCCAAAATCGCGGGAGGAACACCGGGGAGCTGTTTTTT. It yields the protein CASSQNRGRNTGELFF.

This sequence joins TRBV28 and TRBJ1-2; D unresolved. The CDR3 runs 12 residues. Germline-derived CDR1 and CDR2 are MDHEN and SYDVKM. Trimming left V 3 bases short and J 7 bases short, with 9 bases between. CDR3 residues: CASSFVVSGYTF. Written as DNA, the CDR3 is TGTGCCAGCAGTTTTGTAGTGAGTGGCTACACCTTC.

This chain uses TRBV7-8 with TRBJ2-3, with TRBD2 identical over 8 bases. With 5 bases clipped from V and 6 bases from J, the junction kept 10 bases outside the gene matches. Germline-derived CDR1 and CDR2 are SGHVS and FQNEAQ. The CDR3 is 15 residues long. CDR3 amino acids: CASSPFSGIGDTQYF. The CDR3 nucleotides read TGTGCCAGCAGCCCATTTAGCGGGATCGGCGATACGCAGTATTTT.

The V and J genes are TRBV7-3 and TRBJ2-3; tentatively, D is TRBD2 (7 bases). The CDR3 length is 16 residues. CDR1 and CDR2 from the germline V gene are SGHTA and FQGTGA. Trimming cost V 3 bases and J 1 base, with 14 bases left between them. The CDR3: CASSFAGGGGTDTQYF. The CDR3 DNA sequence: TGTGCCAGCAGCTTCGCTGGCGGGGGCGGCACAGATACGCAGTATTTT.

A remark on this clone: The germline gene is not matched at one end of the junction; a read error may be the cause. The chain combines TRBV6-6 with TRBJ2-7; D call uncertain. Per germline, CDR1 MNHNY and CDR2 SVGAGI (reference sequence). This CDR3 has 11 amino acids. The CDR3 spells CASTGLGQATF. DNA for the CDR3: TGTGCCAGCACAGGCCTCGGTCAGGCCACCTTC.

This chain joins TRBV19 and TRBJ1-1; TRBD1 might be the D (5 bases). The CDR3 runs 14 residues. Germline CDR1 LNHDA, CDR2 SQIVND (reference sequence). V dropped 2 bases and J dropped 1 base, with 8 bases sitting between them. CDR3 amino acids: CASSIKGANTEAFF. As DNA, the CDR3 is TGTGCCAGTAGTATAAAAGGGGCGAACACTGAAGCTTTCTTT.

The CDR3 protein is CASSRAGAPEGYTF. CDR3 coding DNA: TGTGCCAGCAGCCGTGCGGGGGCGCCTGAAGGCTACACCTTC. This sequence joins TRBV7-2 and TRBJ1-2, with a possible D match to TRBD1 (6 bases). The germline CDR1 and CDR2 sequences are SGHTA and FQGNSA. The ends were cut back, 5 bases at V and 8 bases at J, with 18 bases in the middle. The CDR3 is 14 residues long.

The chain combines TRBV4-3 with TRBJ1-1; 7 positions match TRBD1. The CDR3 extends over 15 amino acids. The germline V gene has CDR1 LGHNA and CDR2 YSLEER. The V gene end was trimmed by 3 bases and the J gene end by 2 bases; junction bases not matched to a gene: 6. As DNA, the CDR3 is TGCGCCAGCAGCCAGGTGACAGGGCTTAACACTGAAGCTTTCTTT. Its protein is CASSQVTGLNTEAFF.

The chain is built from TRBV9 and TRBJ1-1; 7 positions agree with TRBD1. CDR1 is SGDLS, CDR2 YYNGEE, per germline. With V trimmed by 4 bases and J by 4 bases, 10 bases remained unmatched. The CDR3 has 15 residues. The CDR3 DNA is TGTGCCAGCAGCTCCCGGACAGGTCGGGGCACTGAAGCTTTCTTT. As protein: CASSSRTGRGTEAFF.

This clone was counted only a few times. The chain joins TRBV28 to TRBJ1-2, with 8 bases aligning to TRBD1. The CDR3 has 14 residues. Germline V gene lookup returns CDR1 MDHEN and CDR2 SYDVKM. The V segment lost 5 bases and the J segment 5 bases; nucleotides outside the gene matches: 7. CDR3 sequence: CASSRDRSSYGYTF. The CDR3 DNA sequence: TGTGCCAGCAGTCGGGACAGGTCTAGTTATGGCTACACCTTC.

The rearrangement uses TRBV4-3 and TRBJ2-3; D unclear. The CDR3 spans 17 residues. Per germline, CDR1 LGHNA and CDR2 YSLEER. Trimming pared 1 base from V and 0 bases from J, leaving 14 bases between. The CDR3 spells CASSQGLVADSTDTQYF. CDR3 in DNA: TGCGCCAGCAGCCAAGGCCTAGTGGCTGACAGCACAGATACGCAGTATTTT.

The V and J genes are TRBV28 and TRBJ1-1; 8 positions agree with TRBD1. The CDR3 spans 15 residues. J lost 4 bases, V lost 6 bases, and 10 bases had no gene match. Germline V gives CDR1 MDHEN, CDR2 SYDVKM. Here the CDR3 DNA reads TGTGCCAGCAGACCGAGGACAGGGTCGGGCACTGAAGCTTTCTTT. This gives the protein CASRPRTGSGTEAFF.

The CDR3 sequence is CAWVAGAYTQYF. DNA for the CDR3: TGTGCCTGGGTAGCGGGGGCCTATACGCAGTATTTT. The V and J genes are TRBV30 and TRBJ2-3; 9 bases are shared with TRBD2. Trimming took 5 bases from V and 7 from J; bases not matched to a gene: 4. The length of the CDR3 is 12 residues. Germline V gene data show CDR1 as GTSNPN and CDR2 as SVGIG (reference sequence).

This rearrangement joins TRBV4-3 to TRBJ1-1, with D possibly being TRBD1 (5 bases). Germline CDR1 and CDR2: LGHNA and YSLEER. Trimming removed 0 bases at V and 0 bases at J, with 8 bases between. The CDR3 runs 15 residues. This chain's CDR3 is CASSQERTLNTEAFF. CDR3 nucleotides: TGCGCCAGCAGCCAAGAGAGGACACTGAACACTGAAGCTTTCTTT.

The chain employs TRBV29-1 and TRBJ2-7; 7 bases match TRBD1. V lost 4 bases and J lost 9; bases outside the gene matches: 15. Looked up from germline, CDR1 is SQVTM and CDR2 is ANQGSEA. The CDR3 extends over 14 amino acids. The CDR3 loop is CSVGHWTGWGRQYF. The CDR3, as DNA: TGCAGCGTTGGACATTGGACAGGATGGGGGAGGCAGTACTTC.

As to this clone: Other nucleotide sequences from this sample produce the same CDR3. The chain employs TRBV7-2 and TRBJ1-6; possibly TRBD1 for D (6 bases). V dropped 3 bases and J dropped 13 bases, with 19 bases sitting between them. The CDR3 is 15 amino acids. Germline V gene sequence: CDR1 SGHTA, CDR2 FQGNSA. CDR3 nucleotide sequence: TGTGCCAGCAGCTTGCAGACAGGCCGAAGGTCGCCCCTCCACTTT. Residues: CASSLQTGRRSPLHF.

This clone has just one count. This rearrangement joins TRBV9 to TRBJ1-2, with D possibly being TRBD1 (5 bases). CDR1 and CDR2 from the germline V gene are SGDLS and YYNGEE. The CDR3 is made up of 13 amino acids. Deletions cut 5 bases from V and 3 bases from J, with 11 bases between. The CDR3 DNA follows: TGTGCCAGCAGGCGGGACGGTGACTATGGCTACACCTTC. It is translated as CASRRDGDYGYTF.